The present T cell receptor beta chain was sequenced within a study of T cell changes during pregnancy in multiple sclerosis. V dropped 4 bases and J dropped 1 base, with 10 bases sitting between them. This CDR3 is 14 amino acids long. CDR1 is LNHDA, CDR2 SQIVND, per germline (reference sequence). Method: immunoSEQ multiplex PCR; TCRdb's copy keeps in-frame clones and lacks some. The data contain tens of thousands of clones, about nine tenths of them singletons. The rearrangement links TRBV19 to TRBJ1-2, with a possible D match to TRBD1 (6 bases). This receptor was taken from a female donor with multiple sclerosis, enrolled in a pregnancy study. Sequenced material: CD4+ T cells from peripheral blood mononuclear cells, taken in the first trimester of pregnancy. The CDR3 loop is CASSTQGLNYGYTF. Here the CDR3 DNA reads TGTGCCAGTAGTACACAGGGCCTTAACTATGGCTACACCTTC.